The 5 T cell receptor beta chains presented below share a single source sample, sequenced in a study of T-cell reconstitution after alpha-beta-depleted transplantation in children. As it was prepared, the TCRbeta library received unique molecular identifiers. TCRdb passed the PCR reads through MiXCR, listing each CDR3 protein once. The sample comprises roughly 670,000 distinct CDR3 sequences, roughly 14% of which are singletons, and 0.79% rests with the top ten. The sequences come from PBMCs, collected before TCRalphabeta/CD19-depleted stem cell transplant. Receptors originate from a girl aged 2 to 9 with congenital amegakaryocytic thrombocytopenia, due to receive a stem cell transplant.

Ten or more counts support this clonotype. The chain carries TRBV28 and TRBJ2-7; D not certain. Trimming cost V 6 bases and J 1 base, with 13 bases left between them. The CDR3 is 14 residues long. Germline CDR1 reads MDHEN; CDR2 reads SYDVKM. In DNA form, the CDR3 reads TGTGCCAGCAGGGGGTTTCATAGGTCCTACGAGCAGTACTTC. Translated, it gives CASRGFHRSYEQYF.

Ten or more counts support this clonotype. The V call is TRBV15, the J call TRBJ2-7; 14 bases match TRBD2. Germline CDR1 LNHNV, CDR2 YYDKDF (reference sequence). The CDR3 sequence is 15 residues long. The V and J ends lost 4 bases and 3 bases, in that order; junction bases with no gene match: 2. CDR3 sequence: CATSTGLAGGYEQYF. In DNA form, the CDR3 reads TGTGCCACCAGCACTGGACTAGCGGGGGGCTACGAGCAGTACTTC.

This clonotype was seen more than once but under ten times. The rearrangement links TRBV11-1 to TRBJ2-6; D is possibly TRBD1 (6 bases). Germline V gives CDR1 SGHAT, CDR2 FQDESV (reference sequence). The CDR3 runs to 19 residues. V was shortened by 0 bases and J by 0 bases, with 15 bases between the two germline ends. The DNA of the CDR3 is TGTGCCAGCAGCTTAGCGTGGACAGATCTGAACTCTGGGGCCAACGTCCTGACTTTC. It yields the protein CASSLAWTDLNSGANVLTF.

This clonotype has at least ten counts. This chain uses TRBV20-1 with TRBJ2-1; D ambiguous. This CDR3 is built from 14 residues. Trimming stripped 1 base from V and 6 bases from J, with 13 bases between. Germline V gene lookup returns CDR1 DFQATT and CDR2 SNEGSKA (reference sequence). CDR3 region: CSARGALGPNEQFF. CDR3 bases: TGCAGTGCTAGAGGGGCTTTAGGTCCCAATGAGCAGTTCTTC.

This clonotype was seen at least ten times. This chain joins TRBV4-2 and TRBJ2-2, with 7 bases fitting TRBD2. Germline values: CDR1 LGHNA, CDR2 YNFKEQ. The CDR3 length is 15 residues. The trim removed 1 base at V and 4 bases at J, leaving 3 bases unmatched. This CDR3 is CASSQGLAATGELFF. The CDR3 coding sequence is TGTGCCAGCAGCCAAGGGCTAGCGGCCACCGGGGAGCTGTTTTTT.